The 23 T cell receptor beta chains presented below share a single source sample, sequenced in a study of blood T cell repertoires in COVID-19. Profiled with immunoSEQ multiplex PCR; TCRdb holds only in-frame clones, not every one. Among almost 300,000 clones, around 87% were seen once, and the ten largest hold around 1.2%. Sequenced input: peripheral blood. The origin of the receptors is an older man with acute or convalescent COVID-19.

The chain couples TRBV4-2 to TRBJ1-4; a possible D gene is TRBD1 (5 bases). Looked up from germline, CDR1 is LGHNA and CDR2 is YNFKEQ. CDR3 size: 16 residues. Trimming pared 3 bases from V and 4 bases from J, leaving 15 bases between. This CDR3 reads CASSQGQRGSNEKLFF. CDR3 in DNA: TGTGCCAGCAGCCAGGGGCAGCGGGGGAGTAATGAAAAACTGTTTTTT.

The rearrangement uses TRBV24-1 and TRBJ2-3; 11 bases match TRBD1. CDR1 and CDR2 from the germline V gene are KGHDR and SFDVKD. The trim removed 0 bases at V and 4 bases at J, leaving 17 bases unmatched. This CDR3 contains 21 residues. The CDR3 DNA follows: TGTGCCACCAGTGATTTGTTCACCCCGGGACAGGGGGATGATAGCGCAGATACGCAGTATTTT. This sequence encodes CATSDLFTPGQGDDSADTQYF.

This clone was seen a single time. The chain has TRBV24-1 and TRBJ2-7; TRBD1 is a possible D gene (7 bases). Trimming took off 5 bases at V and 3 bases at J, with 13 bases between the two ends. This CDR3 contains 14 residues. CDR1 and CDR2 (germline): KGHDR, SFDVKD. The CDR3 DNA is TGTGCCACCAGTGCCAGGGGGGTAAACTACGAGCAGTACTTC. Its translation is CATSARGVNYEQYF.

This chain connects TRBV19 to TRBJ2-7, with D tentatively TRBD2 (6 bases). V shed 6 bases and J shed 3 bases, with 21 bases lying between them. Germline V gene lookup returns CDR1 LNHDA and CDR2 SQIVND (reference sequence). The CDR3 covers 16 residues. CDR3 sequence (DNA): TGTGCCAGTAGCATCCCCGGGACTTTAGGATACTACGAGCAGTACTTC. Encoded protein: CASSIPGTLGYYEQYF.

The rearrangement uses TRBV30 and TRBJ2-2; D may be TRBD2 (6 bases). The CDR3 is 15 residues long. Germline V CDR1 and CDR2: GTSNPN, SVGIG (reference sequence). The V end was cut by 7 bases, the J end by 0 bases, with 15 bases between. The CDR3 sequence is CALGRYTPNTGELFF. The CDR3 bases are TGTGCCTTGGGGAGGTACACACCGAACACCGGGGAGCTGTTTTTT.

The V gene is TRBV7-9, the J gene TRBJ1-5; D is unclear. CDR3 length: 11 residues. Deletions cut 8 bases from V and 5 bases from J, with 7 bases between. The germline CDR1 and CDR2 sequences are SEHNR and FQNEAQ (reference sequence). CDR3 residues: CASGRDQPQHF. In DNA form, the CDR3 reads TGTGCCAGCGGGCGAGATCAGCCCCAGCATTTT. Using reference TRBV7-9 and TRBJ1-5 for the parts outside the CDR3, the full variable domain is DTGVSQNPRHKITKRGQNVTFRCDPISEHNRLYWYRQTLGQGPEFLTYFQNEAQLEKSRLLSDRFSAERPKGSFSTLEIQRTEQGDSAMYLCASGRDQPQHFGDGTRLSIL.

The chain recombines TRBV19 with TRBJ2-5; TRBD1 matches at 11 bases. Germline V gene lookup returns CDR1 LNHDA and CDR2 SQIVND (reference sequence). The CDR3 is 16 residues long. Germline trimming cut 3 bases from V and 5 bases from J; bases unmatched to any gene: 8. CDR3 protein: CASSIAGTGGRETQYF. Written as DNA, the CDR3 is TGTGCCAGTAGTATCGCCGGGACAGGGGGAAGGGAGACCCAGTACTTC.

The rearrangement links TRBV5-4 to TRBJ2-1; 9 bases align to TRBD1. Looked up from germline, CDR1 is SGHNT and CDR2 is YYREEE (reference sequence). V lost 5 bases, J lost 7 bases, and 13 bases stayed unmatched. The CDR3 spans 16 residues. The chain's CDR3 is CASSTNPGQGRNEQFF. As DNA, the CDR3 is TGTGCCAGCAGTACGAACCCGGGACAGGGTAGGAATGAGCAGTTCTTC. The whole variable domain, remainder taken from reference TRBV5-4 and TRBJ2-1, is ETGVTQSPTHLIKTRGQQVTLRCSSQSGHNTVSWYQQALGQGPQFIFQYYREEENGRGNFPPRFSGLQFPNYSSELNVNALELDDSALYLCASSTNPGQGRNEQFFGPGTRLTVL.

The V call is TRBV18, the J call TRBJ2-7, with 9 nucleotides matching TRBD1. The CDR3 has 17 residues. V gave up 4 bases and J gave up 4 bases; unmatched junction bases: 14. Germline assignment: CDR1 KGHSH and CDR2 LQKENI. The chain's CDR3 is CASSLRPGQGFLYEQYF. Written as DNA, the CDR3 is TGTGCCAGCTCACTCCGCCCGGGACAGGGATTCTTATACGAGCAGTACTTC.

The rearrangement joins TRBV28 to TRBJ2-2, with TRBD1 identical over 7 bases. Germline V gene lookup returns CDR1 MDHEN and CDR2 SYDVKM. The CDR3 runs 17 residues. V dropped 7 bases and J dropped 0; count of bases not matched to a gene: 11. CDR3 coding DNA: TGTGCCAGCATCCCATCACAGGGGTCCGCGAACACCGGGGAGCTGTTTTTT. Translation: CASIPSQGSANTGELFF. The full variable domain, its missing parts supplied by reference TRBV28 and TRBJ2-2, is DVKVTQSSRYLVKRTGEKVFLECVQDMDHENMFWYRQDPGLGLRLIYFSYDVKMKEKGDIPEGYSVSREKKERFSLILESASTNQTSMYLCASIPSQGSANTGELFFGEGSRLTVL.

The chain is built from TRBV7-2 and TRBJ1-1; perhaps TRBD1 as D (5 bases). CDR3 length equals 15 residues. V shed 0 bases and J shed 5 bases, with 13 bases lying between them. Germline loops: CDR1 SGHTA, CDR2 FQGNSA. CDR3 nucleotide sequence: TGTGCCAGCAGCTTAGCCGGCAGGGAGGGGACTGAAGCTTTCTTT. Residues: CASSLAGREGTEAFF. Filled out from reference TRBV7-2 and TRBJ1-1, the complete variable domain reads GAGVSQSPSNKVTEKGKDVELRCDPISGHTALYWYRQSLGQGLEFLIYFQGNSAPDKSGLPSDRFSAERTGGSVSTLTIQRTQQEDSAVYLCASSLAGREGTEAFFGQGTRLTVV.

The chain combines TRBV11-2 with TRBJ2-5, with 7 bases identical to TRBD1. CDR1 and CDR2 (germline): SGHAT, FQNNGV. The length of the CDR3 is 16 residues. Trimming cost V 2 bases and J 6 bases; bases outside gene matches: 12. The CDR3 is CASSLLGLTGEKTQYF. CDR3 coding DNA: TGTGCCAGCAGCTTATTGGGGCTAACAGGGGAGAAGACCCAGTACTTC. The full variable domain, its missing parts supplied by reference TRBV11-2 and TRBJ2-5, is EAGVAQSPRYKIIEKRQSVAFWCNPISGHATLYWYQQILGQGPKLLIQFQNNGVVDDSQLPKDRFSAERLKGVDSTLKIQPAKLEDSAVYLCASSLLGLTGEKTQYFGPGTRLLVL.

The chain is built from TRBV24-1 and TRBJ1-5; 7 bases line up with TRBD1. V was clipped by 3 bases and J by 0 bases; unmatched bases: 22. Germline V gene sequence: CDR1 KGHDR, CDR2 SFDVKD. CDR3 size: 22 residues. This CDR3 reads CATSDPEDRLKPLRYSNQPQHF. CDR3 in DNA: TGTGCCACCAGTGATCCCGAGGACAGGCTCAAACCGTTACGTTATAGCAATCAGCCCCAGCATTTT.

The CDR3: CASSAGGGGSGEKLFF. CDR3 in DNA: TGTGCCAGCAGTGCTGGCGGTGGGGGCTCGGGTGAAAAACTGTTTTTT. The chain uses TRBV3-1 (or the pseudogene TRBV3-2) and TRBJ1-4, with D possibly being TRBD1 (6 bases). Germline CDR1 is LGHDT and CDR2 is YNNKEL (reference sequence). The CDR3 length is 16 residues. Trimming took 6 bases from V and 7 from J, leaving 21 bases between them.

The chain is built from TRBV2 and TRBJ2-7; maybe TRBD2 (5 bases). Looked up from germline, CDR1 is SNHLY and CDR2 is FYNNEI. V dropped 6 bases and J dropped 0 bases, with 12 bases sitting between them. This CDR3 is built from 14 residues. The CDR3 DNA reads TGTGCCAGCAGGCGGTTTAGCGACTCCTACGAGCAGTACTTC. As protein: CASRRFSDSYEQYF.

The V gene is TRBV18, the J gene TRBJ2-3; weak D call: TRBD1 (5 bases). CDR3 size: 16 residues. V lost 4 bases to trimming and J lost 2 bases, with 16 bases between them. Germline V gene lookup returns CDR1 KGHSH and CDR2 LQKENI. Here the CDR3 reads CASSLRLTASTDTQYF. DNA for the CDR3: TGTGCCAGCTCACTTCGTCTGACAGCCTCCACAGATACGCAGTATTTT.

V gene TRBV7-9 combines with J gene TRBJ1-1; D is perhaps TRBD1 (5 bases). Germline lookup yields CDR1 SEHNR and CDR2 FQNEAQ (reference sequence). Trimming removed 5 bases from V and 1 base from J, with 11 bases in between. This CDR3 contains 14 residues. The DNA of the CDR3 is TGTGCCAGCAGCCCGATAGGACAGAACACTGAAGCTTTCTTT. Translation gives CASSPIGQNTEAFF.

This clone has a single count. The chain employs TRBV4-2 and TRBJ2-1; 7 bases line up with TRBD1. Germline V CDR1 and CDR2: LGHNA, YNFKEQ. The CDR3 consists of 16 residues. The J segment lost 3 bases and the V segment lost 2 bases, leaving 7 bases of the junction unmatched. CDR3 in DNA: TGTGCCAGCAGCCAATTTCCGACAGGGATCTACAATGAGCAGTTCTTC. The encoded protein is CASSQFPTGIYNEQFF.

This sequence joins TRBV11-2 and TRBJ2-1; no definite D call. CDR1 SGHAT and CDR2 FQNNGV come from the germline V gene. The V end lost 5 bases, the J end lost 10 bases, and 15 bases lay between the germline ends. The CDR3 length is 13 residues. For the CDR3, the DNA is TGTGCCAGCAGCCTCGATCGGAGACGGGAGCAGTTCTTC. Encoded protein: CASSLDRRREQFF.

V usage is TRBV7-2 and J usage is TRBJ2-3, with 9 bases fitting TRBD2. The CDR3 spans 13 residues. Germline trimming cut 5 bases from V and 7 bases from J; bases unmatched to any gene: 4. CDR1 is SGHTA, CDR2 FQGNSA, per germline. Here the CDR3 reads CASSPLAGNTQYF. CDR3 in DNA: TGTGCCAGCAGCCCCCTAGCGGGAAATACGCAGTATTTT.

The chain recombines TRBV5-4 with TRBJ2-5, with 9 positions matching TRBD1. From germline, CDR1 is SGHNT and CDR2 YYREEE (reference sequence). The CDR3 contains 15 residues. Trimming took 5 bases from V and 2 from J; bases not matched to a gene: 7. CDR3 residues: CASSRGGQGQETQYF. The CDR3 bases are TGTGCCAGCAGTCGAGGGGGACAGGGACAAGAGACCCAGTACTTC.

The CDR3 loop reads CASIRGIVALDTQYF. The CDR3 DNA follows: TGTGCCAGCATTCGGGGGATCGTAGCATTAGATACGCAGTATTTT. This sequence joins TRBV6-5 and TRBJ2-3, with a tentative D call TRBD2 (6 bases). The CDR3 runs 15 residues. The germline CDR1 and CDR2 sequences are MNHEY and SVGAGI. The V gene lost 7 bases and the J gene lost 5 bases, with 19 bases spanning the gap.

The chain recombines TRBV6-4 with TRBJ2-7; D possibly corresponds to TRBD2 (5 bases). V was trimmed by 2 bases and J by 7 bases, leaving 12 bases between them. Germline CDR1 reads MRHNA; CDR2 reads SNTAGT. The CDR3 is 13 amino acids. The CDR3 loop is CASSDGPRGEQYF. In nucleotides, the CDR3 is TGTGCCAGCAGTGACGGGCCAAGAGGGGAGCAGTACTTC.